One TCR beta chain is described in this entry. The sample belongs to a study of blood T cell repertoires in COVID-19. Study in general: The study drew acute and convalescent COVID-19 samples from the United States, Italy and Spain. Sources were T cells, B-cell-depleted T cells, or PBMCs; the material itself was cDNA or gDNA.

Authors' processing steps: Amplification with reference gene primers provided the estimates of nucleated cell counts. Sequencing used immunoSEQ multiplex PCR; TCRdb keeps in-frame clones, though not all of them. The DNA gave D and trimming, while V, J and clone size come from that table. The data show under 150,000 clones, with over 80% seen just once and about 9.9% held by the top ten. The germline V and J ends were trimmed by 6 bases and 7 bases, with 12 bases remaining between them. The CDR3 runs 12 residues. The V gene's germline CDR1 is MNHEY and CDR2 SMNVEV (reference sequence). This TCR derives from a man in his forties or fifties with active or convalescent COVID-19. The chain employs TRBV27 and TRBJ1-2; D is unclear. The sequenced material came from peripheral blood. The CDR3 coding sequence is TGTGCCAGCAGAACCGGACTTCGTGGCTACACCTTC. It codes for CASRTGLRGYTF.